The 14 T cell receptor beta chains in this list originate from one sample, sequenced in a study of identical twins. One entry per CDR3 protein results from TCRdb running MiXCR on the 5' RACE reads. The sample consists of 700,000 or so distinct CDR3 sequences, over 8.5% of them appearing once. The same sample was also studied in work on yellow fever vaccine responses in identical twins.

The specimen sequenced was PBMCs. These receptors all stem from a young woman in good health.

The CDR3 loop is CASSYSRVYEQFF. CDR3 in DNA: TGTGCCAGCAGTTATTCCCGCGTGTACGAGCAGTTCTTC. J is TRBJ2-1 and V is TRBV6-5; no reliable D call. The V end lost 3 bases, the J end lost 10 bases, and 13 bases lay between the germline ends. This CDR3 spans 13 amino acids. The V gene's germline CDR1 is MNHEY and CDR2 SVGAGI.

The gene calls are TRBV12-3 or TRBV12-4 and TRBJ2-6; D uncertain. V lost 3 bases and J 4 bases, leaving 10 bases between the germline ends. CDR3 length: 15 amino acids. CDR3: CASSFLGSGANVLTF. DNA for the CDR3: TGTGCCAGCAGTTTTTTGGGATCGGGGGCCAACGTCCTGACTTTC.

This chain links TRBV11-2 with TRBJ2-2, with a weak D call TRBD2 (6 bases). Germline lookup yields CDR1 SGHAT and CDR2 FQNNGV. The CDR3 is made up of 18 amino acids. Trimming stripped 1 base from V and 5 bases from J, with 20 bases between. Written as DNA, the CDR3 is TGTGCCAGCAGCTTAGTGTCGCTTGGTCCTGGGGGGACCGGGGAGCTGTTTTTT. Translating it yields CASSLVSLGPGGTGELFF.

The CDR3 nucleotides are TGTGCCAGCAGCCGCCCGGGACAGGTCTACGAGCAGTACTTC. Translating gives CASSRPGQVYEQYF. The chain carries TRBV6-2 or TRBV6-3 and TRBJ2-7; TRBD1 agrees at 8 bases. In germline, CDR1 is MNHEY, CDR2 SVGEGT. This CDR3 spans 14 amino acids. V lost 6 bases and J lost 3; bases outside the gene matches: 7.

The V gene is TRBV20-1, the J gene TRBJ2-1; D might be TRBD2 (6 bases). The CDR3 is 17 amino acids. Trimming took off 0 bases at V and 0 bases at J, with 15 bases between the two ends. The germline CDR1 and CDR2 sequences are DFQATT and SNEGSKA (reference sequence). The CDR3 region has the DNA TGCAGTGCTAGAGATCGGGGAGCGGGTTTCTCCTACAATGAGCAGTTCTTC. Its translation is CSARDRGAGFSYNEQFF.

This clonotype turned up a few times. The chain carries TRBV7-8 and TRBJ2-1, with D perhaps TRBD2 (6 bases). The CDR3 consists of 11 residues. Germline V lookup: CDR1 SGHVS, CDR2 FQNEAQ. Between the trimmed V and J ends, which lost 4 bases and 12 bases, there was a span of 10 bases. The CDR3 region is CASSSYGGQFF. CDR3 coding DNA: TGTGCCAGCAGCTCCTACGGGGGGCAGTTCTTC.

This sequence joins TRBV5-1 and TRBJ1-6; no reliable D call. Germline CDR1 and CDR2: SGHRS and YFSETQ. Trimming removed 4 bases at V and 7 bases at J, with 9 bases between. The CDR3 is 13 amino acids. CDR3 residues: CASSADGNSPLHF. The CDR3 DNA follows: TGCGCCAGCAGCGCCGACGGGAATTCACCCCTCCACTTT.

This clonotype was observed a few times. The V gene is TRBV7-9, the J gene TRBJ2-4, with D possibly being TRBD1 (5 bases). CDR3 size: 16 residues. CDR1 and CDR2 (germline): SEHNR, FQNEAQ (reference sequence). Trimming cost V 1 base and J 0 bases, with 10 bases left between them. Here the CDR3 DNA reads TGTGCCAGCAGCTTAGACCAGGGTGGAGCCAAAAACATTCAGTACTTC. This encodes CASSLDQGGAKNIQYF.

V is TRBV5-4 and J is TRBJ1-1; the D gene is possibly TRBD1 (5 bases). CDR3 length: 15 amino acids. The V and J ends lost 4 bases and 3 bases respectively, with 16 bases between them. Germline V gene data show CDR1 as SGHNT and CDR2 as YYREEE (reference sequence). The CDR3 protein is CASSPGAGRDTEAFF. The CDR3 bases are TGTGCCAGCAGCCCCGGCGCGGGGCGGGACACTGAAGCTTTCTTT.

This clonotype was seen ten or more times. The chain combines TRBV6-2 or TRBV6-3 with TRBJ2-1, with unresolved D. CDR3 length: 13 residues. V gave up 1 base and J gave up 10 bases, with 11 bases separating them. Germline V gives CDR1 MNHEY, CDR2 SVGEGT. The CDR3 loop reads CASSYYGLREQFF. The DNA of the CDR3 is TGTGCCAGCAGTTACTACGGTCTTCGCGAGCAGTTCTTC.

This clonotype was seen more than once but under ten times. The chain recombines TRBV7-8 with TRBJ2-5, with 9 nucleotides matching TRBD2. Germline V gene sequence: CDR1 SGHVS, CDR2 FQNEAQ. V lost 1 base, J lost 4 bases, and 13 bases stayed unmatched. This CDR3 has 18 residues. CDR3 coding DNA: TGTGCCAGCAGCTTAGAAAAGCGGGGGGCTCCCGTCCGAGAGACCCAGTACTTC. This translates into CASSLEKRGAPVRETQYF.

The chain recombines TRBV7-2 with TRBJ2-3; D unresolved. There are 15 residues in the CDR3. The V and J ends lost 1 base and 7 bases respectively, with 15 bases between them. Per germline, CDR1 SGHTA and CDR2 FQGNSA. The DNA for the CDR3 is TGTGCCAGCAGCTTAGTTTGGGCCGCAAGTAATACGCAGTATTTT. Translation: CASSLVWAASNTQYF. Combining the CDR3 with reference TRBV7-2 and TRBJ2-3 gives the whole variable domain GAGVSQSPSNKVTEKGKDVELRCDPISGHTALYWYRQSLGQGLEFLIYFQGNSAPDKSGLPSDRFSAERTGGSVSTLTIQRTQQEDSAVYLCASSLVWAASNTQYFGPGTRLTVL.

The chain links TRBV29-1 to TRBJ2-7; tentatively, D is TRBD1 or TRBD2 (5 bases each). Germline values: CDR1 SQVTM, CDR2 ANQGSEA. V was trimmed by 3 bases and J by 6 bases, leaving 9 bases between them. The CDR3 sequence is 11 residues long. The CDR3 protein is CSVEGRGEQYF. For the CDR3, the DNA is TGCAGCGTTGAGGGACGGGGCGAGCAGTACTTC.

The chain has TRBV4-3 and TRBJ2-1; D is unclear. In germline, CDR1 is LGHNA, CDR2 YSLEER. This CDR3 comprises 17 residues. V was pared by 0 bases and J by 0 bases, with 12 bases between. The CDR3 coding sequence is TGCGCCAGCAGCCAAGATCCGGCTAGGTTCTCCTACAATGAGCAGTTCTTC. Translating gives CASSQDPARFSYNEQFF.